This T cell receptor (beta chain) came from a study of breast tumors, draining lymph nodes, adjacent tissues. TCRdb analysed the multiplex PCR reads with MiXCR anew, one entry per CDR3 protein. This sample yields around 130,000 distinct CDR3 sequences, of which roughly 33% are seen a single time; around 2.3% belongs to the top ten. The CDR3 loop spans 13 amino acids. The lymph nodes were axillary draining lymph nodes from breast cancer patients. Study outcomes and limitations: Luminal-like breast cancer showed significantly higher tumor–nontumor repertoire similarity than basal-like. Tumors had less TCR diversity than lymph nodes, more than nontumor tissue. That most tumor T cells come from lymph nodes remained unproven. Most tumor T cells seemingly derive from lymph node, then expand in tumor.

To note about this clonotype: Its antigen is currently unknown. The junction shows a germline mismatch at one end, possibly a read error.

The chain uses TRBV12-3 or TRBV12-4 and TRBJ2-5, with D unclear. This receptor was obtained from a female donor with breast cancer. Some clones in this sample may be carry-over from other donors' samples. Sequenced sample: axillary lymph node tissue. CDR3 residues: CASSSTTPEIQYF. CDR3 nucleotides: TGTGCCAGCAGCTCCACTACGCCAGAGATCCAGTACTTC.